This T cell receptor beta chain is drawn from a study of type 1 and type 2 diabetes patients. On the study more broadly: The whole study generated around 19,000,000 paired-end reads.

Germline values: CDR1 LNHNV, CDR2 YYDKDF (reference sequence). The V and J ends lost 0 bases and 1 base respectively, with 9 bases between them. The CDR3 loop spans 15 amino acids. The PCR template was genomic DNA. Multiplex PCR with 30 forward and 13 reverse primers amplified the TCR beta CDR3. MiXCR, applied by TCRdb to the multiplex PCR reads, yields one record per CDR3 protein. There are around 300,000 distinct CDR3 sequences in the sample; around 47% occur only once, and approximately 15% lies in the top ten. This sequence originates from a man aged 18 to 30 with type 2 diabetes. Sequenced input: peripheral blood mononuclear cells (PBMCs). The chain is built from TRBV15 and TRBJ2-5, with D hard to call. The CDR3: CATSRDRLPQETQYF. The CDR3, as DNA: TGTGCCACCAGCAGAGATCGGCTACCCCAAGAGACCCAGTACTTC.